The clone carrying this T cell receptor (beta chain) showed up just once. What it recognizes is unknown. The germline CDR1 and CDR2 sequences are MNHEY and SVGAGI. V lost 0 bases and J 4 bases, leaving 2 bases between the germline ends. The CDR3 is 12 amino acids. This sample was included in a study of OX40 agonist ivuxolimab in advanced cancers. Study at large: Hepatocellular carcinoma, melanoma, renal cell or head and neck cancer affected the dose-escalation patients. One patient with hepatocellular carcinoma and two with cutaneous melanoma, three in all, had partial responses.

Overall study findings and caveats: Certain nonresponding patients likewise had low normalized T-cell clonal expansion. At 0.1 to 3.0 mg/kg and by week 6, CD4+ and CD8+ T cells in the blood had expanded clonally.

Repertoires were generated with immunoSEQ multiplex PCR, while TCRdb's copy carries only in-frame clones and drops some. This table has some 44,000 clones, about four fifths appearing once. This TCR derives from an adult with an advanced solid tumor such as melanoma, head and neck, liver or kidney cancer. Sequenced material: CD4+ or CD8+ T cells sorted from blood, taken in a trial of the OX40 agonist ivuxolimab. The chain is built from TRBV6-5 and TRBJ2-3, with D unresolved. CDR3 nucleotides: TGTGCCAGCAGTTACTCCCCAGATACGCAGTATTTT. Translated: CASSYSPDTQYF.